The 18 T cell receptor beta chains below were found in one sample sequenced in a study of T cells expressing NK-cell markers. TCRdb reprocessed the 5' RACE reads and reports one entry per CDR3 protein, with no DNA. Listed are 300,000 to 450,000 distinct CDR3 sequences; around 5.3% falls within the top ten. The specimen was blood T cells: a sorted CD56 or NKG2C T cell subset, CD4+ or CD8+ T cells, or bulk PBMC T cells (not recorded which). These receptors were taken from a man between 18 and 69 years old in good health.

The rearrangement links TRBV12-3 or TRBV12-4 to TRBJ2-7. This CDR3 is 13 amino acids long. CDR3 in amino acids: CASSLSARDEQYF.

The chain recombines TRBV3-1 with TRBJ2-6. Germline CDR1 LGHDT, CDR2 YNNKEL (reference sequence). This CDR3 spans 17 amino acids. CDR3 amino acids: CASSQDTRGSGANVLTF. The whole variable domain, filled in from reference TRBV3-1 and TRBJ2-6, reads DTAVSQTPKYLVTQMGNDKSIKCEQNLGHDTMYWYKQDSKKFLKIMFSYNNKELIINETVPNRFSPKSPDKAHLNLHINSLELGDSAVYFCASSQDTRGSGANVLTFGAGSRLTVL.

The gene calls are TRBV27 and TRBJ1-1. Per germline, CDR1 MNHEY and CDR2 SMNVEV (reference sequence). The CDR3 has 13 amino acids. The CDR3 protein is CASGYRMNTEAFF.

The chain links TRBV5-5 to TRBJ2-7; TCRdb indicates TRBD2, and absent DNA this call remains unverified. Germline loops: CDR1 SGHKS, CDR2 YYEKEE (reference sequence). The CDR3 runs to 13 residues. The CDR3 protein is CASSLGPSDEQYF.

This chain connects TRBV6-5 to TRBJ1-6. Germline CDR1 is MNHEY and CDR2 is SVGAGI. The CDR3 is 13 residues long. The CDR3 loop is CASSYEQRSPLHF.

This sequence joins TRBV6-1 and TRBJ1-4; TCRdb's D call of TRBD1 is untestable without DNA. The CDR3 length is 13 residues. Germline assignment: CDR1 MNHNS and CDR2 SASEGT. The CDR3: CASSGQSNKKLFF.

The chain couples TRBV14 to TRBJ2-6; as DNA is missing, the TRBD1 call by TCRdb cannot be tested. Germline-derived CDR1 and CDR2 are SGHDN and FVKESK. This CDR3 region has 17 residues. CDR3 region: CASSRGQGAPGANVLTF.

V usage is TRBV20-1 and J usage is TRBJ2-2. The CDR3 runs 16 residues. From germline, CDR1 is DFQATT and CDR2 SNEGSKA (reference sequence). The CDR3 sequence is CSARGLRTENTGELFF.

The CDR3 loop reads CASSVVMGVGEQFF. The chain joins TRBV9 to TRBJ2-1; without DNA, the TCRdb call of TRBD1 cannot be checked. The CDR3 length is 14 residues. Germline V gene lookup returns CDR1 SGDLS and CDR2 YYNGEE.

The chain combines TRBV6-1 with TRBJ2-1; TCRdb's D gene call, TRBD2, goes unchecked for lack of DNA. Germline V lookup: CDR1 MNHNS, CDR2 SASEGT. The length of the CDR3 is 15 residues. This CDR3 reads CASSKGLAGYNEQFF.

The J gene is TRBJ2-1, the V gene TRBV7-6; TCRdb indicates TRBD2, and absent DNA this call remains unverified. Germline assignment: CDR1 SGHVS and CDR2 FNYEAQ. The CDR3 has 16 residues. The CDR3 protein is CASSPLTGGTRNEQFF. Complete variable domain (other parts from reference TRBV7-6 and TRBJ2-1): GAGVSQSPRYKVTKRGQDVALRCDPISGHVSLYWYRQALGQGPEFLTYFNYEAQQDKSGLPNDRFSAERPEGSISTLTIQRTEQRDSAMYRCASSPLTGGTRNEQFFGPGTRLTVL.

The chain uses TRBV3-1 and TRBJ2-3. The germline V gene encodes CDR1 LGHDT and CDR2 YNNKEL (reference sequence). The CDR3 runs 14 residues. CDR3 loop: CASSLGLSADTQYF.

The chain couples TRBV9 to TRBJ2-2; TCRdb selects TRBD1, and the lack of DNA leaves this call unchecked. This CDR3 region has 14 residues. Germline CDR1 and CDR2: SGDLS and YYNGEE. This chain's CDR3 is CASSVVGVTGELFF. The full variable domain, in which reference TRBV9 and TRBJ2-2 provide the parts outside the CDR3, is DSGVTQTPKHLITATGQRVTLRCSPRSGDLSVYWYQQSLDQGLQFLIQYYNGEERAKGNILERFSAQQFPDLHSELNLSSLELGDSALYFCASSVVGVTGELFFGEGSRLTVL.

J is TRBJ2-3 and V is TRBV5-1; the TCRdb D gene call, TRBD1, has no DNA to confirm it. CDR3 length: 13 amino acids. Germline assignment: CDR1 SGHRS and CDR2 YFSETQ. CDR3 sequence: CASSPRGPDTQYF.

V usage is TRBV6-1 and J usage is TRBJ1-2; TCRdb returns TRBD1, unconfirmable since there is no DNA. The CDR3 has 13 residues. Germline CDR1 and CDR2: MNHNS and SASEGT. CDR3 residues: CASGQVYNYGYTF.

CDR3 region: CASSRVGNEQFF. This chain connects TRBV7-9 to TRBJ2-1. CDR3 length: 12 residues. Looked up from germline, CDR1 is SEHNR and CDR2 is FQNEAQ (reference sequence).

The chain's CDR3 is CASSFRAWTSGGTHYEQYF. The chain recombines TRBV27 with TRBJ2-7; as DNA is missing, the TRBD2 call by TCRdb cannot be tested. The CDR3 runs 19 residues. CDR1 and CDR2 (germline): MNHEY, SMNVEV (reference sequence).

CDR3 region: CSANDRGRAVVDTQYF. The rearrangement uses TRBV20-1 and TRBJ2-3; TCRdb's assignment of TRBD1 cannot be checked, as there is no DNA. The CDR3 runs 16 residues. Germline values: CDR1 DFQATT, CDR2 SNEGSKA (reference sequence).